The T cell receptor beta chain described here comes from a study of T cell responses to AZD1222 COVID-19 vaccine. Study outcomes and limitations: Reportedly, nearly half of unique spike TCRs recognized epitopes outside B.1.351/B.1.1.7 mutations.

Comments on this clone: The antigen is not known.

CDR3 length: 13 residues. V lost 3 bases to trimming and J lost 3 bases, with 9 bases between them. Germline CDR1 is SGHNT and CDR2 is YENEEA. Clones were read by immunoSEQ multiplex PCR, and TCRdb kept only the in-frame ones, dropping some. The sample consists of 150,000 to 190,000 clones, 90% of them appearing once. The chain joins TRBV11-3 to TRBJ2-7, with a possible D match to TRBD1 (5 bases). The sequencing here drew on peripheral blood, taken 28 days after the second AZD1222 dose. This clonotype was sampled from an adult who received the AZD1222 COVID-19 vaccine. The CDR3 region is CASSFRQNYEQYF. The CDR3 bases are TGTGCCAGCAGCTTTCGACAGAACTACGAGCAGTACTTC.